This T cell receptor (beta chain) was recorded in a study of Ad26.COV2.S vaccination and SARS-CoV-2 variants. Measured with immunoSEQ multiplex PCR; TCRdb has only the in-frame clones, and not every one. Counted here are approximately 400,000 clones, 92% occurring once; the ten biggest clones make up 3% to 5%. The CDR3 loop spans 14 amino acids. Germline-derived CDR1 and CDR2 are SEHNR and FQNEAQ (reference sequence). Comments on this clone: Its antigen is still unknown. At one of its ends the junction is not consistent with the germline gene, which may arise from a read error.

Findings and caveats of the study: The placebo group had lower spike-specific TCR breadth than the vaccine recipients did.

The specimen was peripheral blood, collected after recovery from COVID-19. The rearrangement links TRBV7-9 to TRBJ1-1, with no clear D. The clonotype was recovered from a human donor who had recovered from COVID-19. The CDR3: CASSIAVMNTEAFF. The CDR3 nucleotides are TGTGCCAGCAGCATAGCCGTTATGAACACTGAAGCTTTCTTT.